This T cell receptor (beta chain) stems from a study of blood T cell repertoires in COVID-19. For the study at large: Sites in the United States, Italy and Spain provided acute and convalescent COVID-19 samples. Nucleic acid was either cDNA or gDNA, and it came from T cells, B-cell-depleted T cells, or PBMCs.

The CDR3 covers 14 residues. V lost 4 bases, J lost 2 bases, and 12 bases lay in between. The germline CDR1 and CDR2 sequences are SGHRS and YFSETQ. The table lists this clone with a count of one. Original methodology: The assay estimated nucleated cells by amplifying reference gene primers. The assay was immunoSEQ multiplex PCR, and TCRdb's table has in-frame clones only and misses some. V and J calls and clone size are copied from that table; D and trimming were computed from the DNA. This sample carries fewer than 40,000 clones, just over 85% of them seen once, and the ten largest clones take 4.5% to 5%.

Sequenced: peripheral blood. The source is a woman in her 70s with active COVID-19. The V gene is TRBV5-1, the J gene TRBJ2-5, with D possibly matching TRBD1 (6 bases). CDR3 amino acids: CASSRGQPQETQYF. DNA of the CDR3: TGCGCCAGCAGCCGCGGACAGCCTCAAGAGACCCAGTACTTC.